Presented here are 23 T cell receptor beta chains from one specimen sequenced in a study of T cells after yellow fever vaccination. TCRdb ran MiXCR on the 5' RACE reads and lists one entry per CDR3 protein. Here the sample spans nearly 550,000 distinct CDR3 sequences, less than 20% being singletons. The sequencing here drew on PBMCs, taken 15 days after the yellow fever booster vaccination. These receptors originate from a man younger than 45 who received the YFV17D yellow fever vaccine.

The chain combines TRBV20-1 with TRBJ1-2; no definite D call. The CDR3 consists of 11 residues. The ends were cut back, 1 base at V and 8 bases at J, with 8 bases in the middle. CDR1 and CDR2 (germline): DFQATT, SNEGSKA (reference sequence). CDR3 bases: TGCAGTGCTAGAGTGACGCGGGGCTACACCTTC. Encoded protein: CSARVTRGYTF.

The gene calls are TRBV12-3 or TRBV12-4 and TRBJ1-2; D is unresolved. Trimming removed 4 bases at V and 4 bases at J, with 7 bases between. The length of the CDR3 is 12 residues. As DNA, the CDR3 is TGTGCCAGCAGTTCCGGGCTCTATGGCTACACCTTC. Its translation: CASSSGLYGYTF.

The chain links TRBV29-1 to TRBJ2-7; tentatively, D is TRBD1 (6 bases). Trimming took 3 bases from V and 2 from J, leaving 11 bases between them. The CDR3 contains 13 residues. CDR1 and CDR2 (germline): SQVTM, ANQGSEA. The CDR3 region is CSVEGAGTYEQYF. The CDR3 DNA follows: TGCAGCGTTGAGGGGGCCGGAACCTACGAGCAGTACTTC.

This clonotype has a handful of counts. The chain carries TRBV10-3 and TRBJ2-2; D is possibly TRBD1 or TRBD2 (5 bases each). V was cut by 4 bases and J by 0 bases, with 12 bases left in between. The CDR3 length is 16 residues. Germline loops: CDR1 ENHRY, CDR2 SYGVKD. The CDR3 DNA is TGTGCCATCAGTGCCGCCGGGACCGCGAACACCGGGGAGCTGTTTTTT. Translated, it gives CAISAAGTANTGELFF.

This chain joins TRBV7-9 and TRBJ2-7; 8 bases line up with TRBD1. CDR3 length: 16 residues. CDR1 is SEHNR, CDR2 FQNEAQ, per germline (reference sequence). V lost 1 base, J lost 2 bases, and 7 bases stayed unmatched. CDR3 in DNA: TGTGCCAGCAGCTTAGAAGGACAGGGCCGACCCTACGAGCAGTACTTC. Amino acid sequence: CASSLEGQGRPYEQYF.

This clonotype was found a few times. The chain is built from TRBV7-6 and TRBJ2-1, with 9 bases fitting TRBD1. The CDR3 loop spans 19 amino acids. After removal of 5 bases from V and 3 bases from J, the junction contained 17 bases not matched to a gene. Germline CDR1 is SGHVS and CDR2 is FNYEAQ. The CDR3 coding sequence is TGTGCCAGCAGCACCCCCACGCCGGCGGGGACAGGGAACTACAATGAGCAGTTCTTC. Residues: CASSTPTPAGTGNYNEQFF.

The CDR3 DNA sequence: TGCAGTCTAGCGGAACGGGCCACCTACGAGCAGTACTTC. Encoded protein: CSLAERATYEQYF. This rearrangement joins TRBV20-1 to TRBJ2-7; 7 nucleotides match TRBD2. J gave up 2 bases and V 8 bases, and 9 bases lay outside the gene matches. The CDR3 spans 13 residues. Germline CDR1 and CDR2: DFQATT and SNEGSKA (reference sequence).

This chain uses TRBV27 with TRBJ1-1, with D unclear. Looked up from germline, CDR1 is MNHEY and CDR2 is SMNVEV (reference sequence). Between the trimmed V and J ends, which lost 3 bases and 4 bases, there was a span of 15 bases. The CDR3 totals 15 residues. This chain's CDR3 is CASSFGEVRFTEAFF. CDR3 bases: TGTGCCAGCAGTTTCGGGGAAGTAAGATTCACTGAAGCTTTCTTT.

CDR3 in DNA: TGTGCCACCAGTGAAGCGGGAGGGGAGCAGTACTTC. Encoded protein: CATSEAGGEQYF. The chain uses TRBV24-1 and TRBJ2-7; 10 nucleotides line up with TRBD2. CDR1 and CDR2 from the germline V gene are KGHDR and SFDVKD. Trimming cost V 4 bases and J 7 bases; bases outside gene matches: 0. The CDR3 is 12 amino acids.

The V and J genes are TRBV5-1 and TRBJ2-3; the match to TRBD1 covers 8 bases. J was trimmed by 4 bases and V by 0 bases; bases with no gene match: 10. Germline V gene data show CDR1 as SGHRS and CDR2 as YFSETQ. CDR3 length: 17 residues. The CDR3 nucleotides are TGCGCCAGCAGCTTGGCCCCAGGGGGCGCTGGTTCAGATACGCAGTATTTT. Translated, it gives CASSLAPGGAGSDTQYF.

This chain connects TRBV18 to TRBJ2-7; tentatively, D is TRBD1 or TRBD2 (5 bases each). Per the germline V gene, CDR1 is KGHSH and CDR2 is LQKENI. V was clipped by 2 bases and J by 6 bases, with 14 bases between them. This CDR3 contains 14 residues. DNA for the CDR3: TGTGCCAGCTCACCAGTAACAGGCGCGGGCGAGCAGTACTTC. This sequence encodes CASSPVTGAGEQYF.

This clonotype was counted only a few times. The gene calls are TRBV7-2 and TRBJ1-2, with D maybe TRBD1 (5 bases). Per the germline V gene, CDR1 is SGHTA and CDR2 is FQGNSA. The CDR3 totals 13 residues. V shed 5 bases and J shed 8 bases, with 15 bases lying between them. CDR3 sequence (DNA): TGTGCCAGCAGCCCGGGAAGAAGGGGCGGCTACACCTTC. Its translation is CASSPGRRGGYTF.

V and J are TRBV20-1 and TRBJ2-3; possibly TRBD1 or TRBD2 for D (5 bases each). Germline CDR1 is DFQATT and CDR2 is SNEGSKA (reference sequence). Trimming left V 6 bases short and J 6 bases short, with 13 bases between. This CDR3 is 12 amino acids long. The CDR3 loop is CSADAGTDTQYF. The CDR3 DNA is TGCAGTGCGGACGCCGGGACGGATACGCAGTATTTT.

The chain is built from TRBV10-3 and TRBJ1-1; 8 nucleotides agree with TRBD1. After removal of 4 bases from V and 3 bases from J, the junction contained 4 bases not matched to a gene. The CDR3 length is 14 residues. Germline V gene lookup returns CDR1 ENHRY and CDR2 SYGVKD. CDR3 sequence (DNA): TGTGCCATCAGTGCGGACAGGGCAGACACTGAAGCTTTCTTT. Translation: CAISADRADTEAFF.

CDR3 nucleotides: TGTGCCACCAGCATCCTAAAGAACACTGAAGCTTTCTTT. This gives the protein CATSILKNTEAFF. The V call is TRBV15, the J call TRBJ1-1; no definite D call. In germline, CDR1 is LNHNV, CDR2 YYDKDF (reference sequence). Trimming left V 4 bases short and J 1 base short, with 7 bases between. The CDR3 has 13 amino acids.

For this clonotype: One junction end does not reproduce the germline sequence, and a read error may be involved. The gene calls are TRBV20-1 and TRBJ1-5, with 12 bases lining up with TRBD1. Germline V lookup: CDR1 DFQATT, CDR2 SNEGSKA (reference sequence). This CDR3 comprises 18 residues. For the CDR3, the DNA is TGCAGTGCCAGAGGGGGGACAGGGGGCTTTAGGAGCAATCAGCCCCAGCATTTT. Translating it yields CSARGGTGGFRSNQPQHF.

The chain joins TRBV20-1 to TRBJ2-5; unclear D gene. This CDR3 has 15 residues. The V gene lost 2 bases and the J gene lost 0 bases, with 13 bases spanning the gap. Germline V gene lookup returns CDR1 DFQATT and CDR2 SNEGSKA (reference sequence). CDR3 sequence reads: CSARSVNSNQETQYF. In DNA, the CDR3 is TGCAGTGCTAGATCCGTAAACTCGAACCAAGAGACCCAGTACTTC.

This clonotype showed up just a few times. In DNA, the CDR3 is TGCAGTGCTACCCATGACTCGACGCCTGACACTGAAGCTTTCTTT. Protein sequence: CSATHDSTPDTEAFF. The chain is built from TRBV20-1 and TRBJ1-1; D not resolved. The V end lost 4 bases, the J end lost 3 bases, and 18 bases lay between the germline ends. The CDR3 runs to 15 residues. Germline loops: CDR1 DFQATT, CDR2 SNEGSKA (reference sequence).

The chain employs TRBV18 and TRBJ2-7; 8 bases match TRBD1. After removal of 5 bases from V and 3 bases from J, the junction contained 6 bases not matched to a gene. The CDR3 sequence is 14 residues long. Germline CDR1 reads KGHSH; CDR2 reads LQKENI. The CDR3 loop is CASSTDRGGYEQYF. The CDR3 DNA follows: TGTGCCAGCTCAACCGACAGGGGAGGCTACGAGCAGTACTTC.

As regards this clonotype: Mismatch with germline at one junction end may stem from a read error. Here the CDR3 DNA reads TGCAGTGCTATAAGTGGGAGGGCCTTCGAGCGGTACTTC. Protein sequence: CSAISGRAFERYF. This chain connects TRBV20-1 to TRBJ2-7, with TRBD2 matching over 7 bases. The length of the CDR3 is 13 residues. Germline CDR1 is DFQATT and CDR2 is SNEGSKA (reference sequence).

The chain is built from TRBV19 and TRBJ2-7; D is ambiguous. In germline, CDR1 is LNHDA, CDR2 SQIVND (reference sequence). V lost 4 bases, J lost 4 bases, and 8 bases lay in between. This CDR3 has 12 amino acids. CDR3 amino acids: CASSTPGYEQYF. The DNA of the CDR3 is TGTGCCAGTAGTACACCGGGTTACGAGCAGTACTTC.

CDR3 in DNA: TGTGCCACCGGCGGACTAGCGGGAGTAGCCGGGGAGCTGTTTTTT. Its translation is CATGGLAGVAGELFF. This chain uses TRBV15 with TRBJ2-2, with TRBD2 matching 13 bases. CDR1 and CDR2 from the germline V gene are LNHNV and YYDKDF (reference sequence). V lost 8 bases to trimming and J lost 6 bases; unmatched junction nucleotides: 6. The CDR3 totals 15 residues.

The chain has TRBV27 and TRBJ2-7, with D possibly called TRBD1 or TRBD2 (5 bases each). V lost 5 bases and J 5 bases, leaving 19 bases between the germline ends. Germline CDR1 reads MNHEY; CDR2 reads SMNVEV (reference sequence). CDR3 length equals 15 residues. The CDR3 DNA reads as TGTGCCAGCAGTCCTGGGGGTCTCATGGGGAACGAGCAGTACTTC. This encodes CASSPGGLMGNEQYF.